These 25 T cell receptor beta chains were sequenced from one sample in a study of Graves' ophthalmopathy and Graves' hyperthyroidism. TCR beta CDR3 regions were amplified from RNA transcripts. HTBI primers were employed in first-round RT-PCR, then a second-round multiplex PCR followed. TCRdb re-analysed the multiplex PCR reads in MiXCR, keeping a single row per CDR3 protein. The data show about 550,000 distinct CDR3 sequences, with roughly 40% seen just once and around 4.6% held by the top ten. Input material: peripheral blood or thyroid tissue (not recorded which). The receptors were sampled from an adult man with Graves' hyperthyroidism.

This clonotype was counted ten times or more. The rearrangement uses TRBV20-1 and TRBJ1-5, with D unresolved. V shed 8 bases and J shed 6 bases, with 8 bases lying between them. Germline V gene lookup returns CDR1 DFQATT and CDR2 SNEGSKA (reference sequence). This CDR3 is built from 10 residues. This chain's CDR3 is CSPFGQPQHF. The CDR3 DNA is TGCAGTCCCTTCGGTCAGCCCCAGCATTTT.

This clonotype was seen ten or more times. J is TRBJ2-5 and V is TRBV7-8; unclear D gene. Germline lookup yields CDR1 SGHVS and CDR2 FQNEAQ. The CDR3 sequence is 16 residues long. Trimming removed 5 bases from V and 3 bases from J, with 19 bases in between. The CDR3, as DNA: TGTGCCAGCAGCCCCCTACGGGCAGGATCGAAAGAGACCCAGTACTTC. Translating it yields CASSPLRAGSKETQYF.

As to this clonotype: No conserved phenylalanine or tryptophan ends this CDR3, so it is likely a read error. The limits of the CDR3 on the DNA are not certain, so only TCRdb's listed CDR3 is given. The CDR3 region is CASSSTQGI. The V gene is TRBV5-1, the J gene TRBJ2-2; TRBD1 is the table's D call, not checked against the DNA. The V gene's germline CDR1 is SGHRS and CDR2 YFSETQ. The CDR3 comprises 9 residues, both ends counted.

This clonotype appeared many times. The gene calls are TRBV12-3 or TRBV12-4 and TRBJ1-2; D is ambiguous. This CDR3 is 14 amino acids long. The V end was cut by 6 bases, the J end by 4 bases, with 15 bases between. DNA for the CDR3: TGTGCCAGCAGCCCTGGGCCGACGTTCTATGGCTACACCTTC. Translated: CASSPGPTFYGYTF.

This clonotype was picked up a small number of times. The V call is TRBV19, the J call TRBJ1-2; D is perhaps TRBD1 (6 bases). Germline lookup yields CDR1 LNHDA and CDR2 SQIVND (reference sequence). V was pared by 6 bases and J by 0 bases, with 14 bases between. This CDR3 is built from 15 residues. CDR3 nucleotide sequence: TGTGCCAGTAGGGAACAGGGCACCTCTAACTATGGCTACACCTTC. Translation: CASREQGTSNYGYTF.

At least ten counts were recorded for this clonotype. The rearrangement joins TRBV7-2 to TRBJ1-4; no reliable D call. This CDR3 spans 12 amino acids. V was shortened by 4 bases and J by 3 bases, with 3 bases between the two germline ends. Per germline, CDR1 SGHTA and CDR2 FQGNSA. The chain's CDR3 is CASSSSNEKLFF. Here the CDR3 DNA reads TGTGCCAGCAGCTCCTCTAATGAAAAACTGTTTTTT.

The genes are TRBV7-3 and TRBJ1-3, with TRBD1 as a possible D gene (5 bases). The CDR3 runs to 13 residues. V gave up 5 bases and J gave up 4 bases, with 9 bases separating them. Per the germline V gene, CDR1 is SGHTA and CDR2 is FQGTGA. DNA for the CDR3: TGTGCCAGCAGCAGGGGATTCGGAAACACCATATATTTT. Translated: CASSRGFGNTIYF. The whole variable domain, filled in from reference TRBV7-3 and TRBJ1-3, reads GAGVSQTPSNKVTEKGKYVELRCDPISGHTALYWYRQSLGQGPEFLIYFQGTGAADDSGLPNDRFFAVRPEGSVSTLKIQRTERGDSAVYLCASSRGFGNTIYFGEGSWLTVV.

This clonotype was counted between two and nine times. Its ends do not fully match the called genes, so a read error is possible. The chain's CDR3 is CASSLAVGVNEQYF. The CDR3 DNA follows: TGTGCCAGCAGCTTAGCCGTTGGGGTGAACGAGCAGTACTTC. J is TRBJ2-7 and V is TRBV12-3 or TRBV12-4; the D is unclear. The length of the CDR3 is 14 residues.

A note on this clonotype: A read error may be the cause here, since a much bigger clone is one base away. The chain links TRBV7-2 to TRBJ2-5; 8 bases agree with TRBD2. The V segment lost 1 base and the J segment 1 base; nucleotides outside the gene matches: 8. CDR1 SGHTA and CDR2 FQGNSA come from the germline V gene. CDR3 length equals 17 residues. The CDR3 nucleotides read TGTACCAGCAGCTTAGAAACCCTAGCGGGCATCCAAGAGACCCAGTACTTC. Amino acids: CTSSLETLAGIQETQYF.

This clonotype came up many times. The rearrangement uses TRBV4-1 and TRBJ2-7; D is perhaps TRBD2 (6 bases). The CDR3 consists of 16 residues. The germline V and J ends were trimmed by 1 base and 6 bases, with 19 bases remaining between them. Germline-derived CDR1 and CDR2 are MGHRA and YSYEKL. The CDR3: CASSQGSSGVLTEQYF. In DNA form, the CDR3 reads TGCGCCAGCAGCCAAGGGAGTAGCGGAGTACTGACCGAGCAGTACTTC.

This clonotype was recorded at least ten times. The chain recombines TRBV10-2 with TRBJ1-3, with 9 bases identical to TRBD1. Germline V gene sequence: CDR1 WSHSY, CDR2 SAAADI. This CDR3 region has 15 residues. Losses at the gene ends were 6 bases for V and 3 bases for J; bases not matched to a gene: 6. The CDR3 is CASSGTGLRGNTIYF. The CDR3 nucleotides read TGCGCCAGCAGCGGGACAGGGCTTCGTGGAAACACCATATATTTT.

This clonotype was observed a few times. V is TRBV19 and J is TRBJ1-3; 7 bases fit TRBD1. CDR1 and CDR2 from the germline V gene are LNHDA and SQIVND (reference sequence). V trimming: 5 bases; J trimming: 2 bases; junction bases outside the gene matches: 9. The CDR3 totals 16 residues. CDR3 region: CASSDYRGGTGNTIYF. For the CDR3, the DNA is TGTGCCAGTAGTGACTACAGGGGAGGCACTGGAAACACCATATATTTT.

This clonotype has a handful of counts. This rearrangement joins TRBV27 to TRBJ2-2, with unresolved D. V lost 6 bases and J lost 7, with 9 bases in between. Germline CDR1 is MNHEY and CDR2 is SMNVEV (reference sequence). The CDR3 has 12 residues. In DNA, the CDR3 is TGTGCCAGCAGCCGAGTCAGCGGGGAGCTGTTTTTT. This translates into CASSRVSGELFF.

This clonotype was seen repeatedly, ten times or more. This chain links TRBV19 with TRBJ2-5; TRBD1 aligns across 7 bases. The germline CDR1 and CDR2 sequences are LNHDA and SQIVND (reference sequence). This CDR3 has 15 residues. The junction had 14 bases not matched to a gene; V was cut back by 6 bases and J by 7 bases. The CDR3 reads CASSSVQGQAGTQYF. The CDR3 DNA reads TGTGCCAGTAGCTCTGTCCAAGGACAGGCGGGGACCCAGTACTTC.

Points on this clonotype: This may stem from a read error, because a much larger clone lies one nucleotide away. V usage is TRBV2 and J usage is TRBJ1-2; D gene uncertain. Deletions cut 3 bases from V and 8 bases from J, with 16 bases between. Germline CDR1 is SNHLY and CDR2 is FYNNEI. CDR3 size: 14 residues. The CDR3, as DNA: TGTGCCAGCAGTGAGACTCGGACTATGGGAGGCTACACCTTC. It codes for CASSETRTMGGYTF.

The table lists this clonotype with many counts. The rearrangement joins TRBV29-1 to TRBJ2-6; D is possibly TRBD1 (6 bases). The V gene's germline CDR1 is SQVTM and CDR2 ANQGSEA. V gave up 4 bases and J gave up 9 bases, with 16 bases separating them. The CDR3 consists of 14 residues. Here the CDR3 DNA reads TGCAGCGTTGCCAAACAGGGTGGAGACAACGTCCTGACTTTC. Translating gives CSVAKQGGDNVLTF.

The J gene is TRBJ1-5, the V gene TRBV7-3; no definite D call. Germline lookup yields CDR1 SGHTA and CDR2 FQGTGA. This CDR3 has 14 residues. Trimming removed 4 bases at V and 8 bases at J, with 15 bases between. The CDR3 loop reads CASSWTGGDEPQHF. CDR3 bases: TGTGCCAGCAGCTGGACCGGCGGCGATGAGCCCCAGCATTTT.

Ten or more counts support this clonotype. V gene TRBV6-5 combines with J gene TRBJ1-3; D gene unclear. CDR3 length equals 15 residues. Trimming stripped 6 bases from V and 4 bases from J, with 16 bases between. Germline V gene sequence: CDR1 MNHEY, CDR2 SVGAGI. The DNA of the CDR3 is TGTGCCAGCAGGCCCAGCATGGCTGGCGGAAACACCATATATTTT. Translated, it gives CASRPSMAGGNTIYF.

As DNA, the CDR3 is TGCGCCAGCAGCTTGGGGTTGGACAGGGCCAATTCACCCCTCCACTTT. Encoded protein: CASSLGLDRANSPLHF. This chain uses TRBV5-1 with TRBJ1-6, with TRBD1 matching over 8 bases. Germline V gives CDR1 SGHRS, CDR2 YFSETQ. V gave up 0 bases and J gave up 7 bases; unmatched junction bases: 6. The CDR3 is made up of 16 amino acids.

This chain joins TRBV7-2 and TRBJ1-2; 7 bases map to TRBD1. V lost 4 bases, J lost 0 bases, and 2 bases stayed unmatched. CDR1 is SGHTA and CDR2 is FQGNSA in the germline V gene. The CDR3 contains 14 residues. The CDR3 DNA follows: TGTGCCAGCAGCTGGGGGACAGCTAACTATGGCTACACCTTC. It is translated as CASSWGTANYGYTF.

This clonotype was counted at least ten times. The J gene is TRBJ1-2, the V gene TRBV12-3 or TRBV12-4; D is possibly TRBD1 (6 bases). The CDR3 consists of 13 residues. Trimming cost V 5 bases and J 7 bases, with 14 bases left between them. The CDR3 region is CASSVTGFSGYTF. DNA of the CDR3: TGTGCCAGCAGTGTCACAGGGTTTTCTGGCTACACCTTC.

The V call is TRBV25-1, the J call TRBJ1-5; tentative D call: TRBD1 (6 bases). The CDR3 covers 13 residues. Trimming pared 4 bases from V and 14 bases from J, leaving 18 bases between. CDR1 and CDR2 (germline): MGHDK, SYGVNS. The CDR3 protein is CASSGIARGHEHF. CDR3 bases: TGTGCCAGCAGTGGGATAGCCAGGGGACACGAGCATTTT.

V gene TRBV29-1 combines with J gene TRBJ2-7; 8 bases align to TRBD2. The CDR3 runs 12 residues. Germline trimming cut 7 bases from V and 3 bases from J; bases unmatched to any gene: 5. Germline V lookup: CDR1 SQVTM, CDR2 ANQGSEA. CDR3 coding DNA: TGCAGCGCTGGGACTAGTGACTACGAGCAGTACTTC. Translation: CSAGTSDYEQYF.

Comment on this clonotype: This may come from a read error, since a much larger clone is one base off. The rearrangement joins TRBV5-1 to TRBJ1-1, with a weak D call TRBD1 (5 bases). The CDR3 has 16 residues. Germline-derived CDR1 and CDR2 are SGHRS and YFSETQ. The CDR3 DNA follows: TGTGCCAGCAGCCGACATGGCTGGGGCATGAACACTGAAGCTTTCTTT. Encoded protein: CASSRHGWGMNTEAFF.

This clonotype has only a few counts. The chain carries TRBV4-1 and TRBJ1-1, with D unresolved. The V gene's germline CDR1 is MGHRA and CDR2 YSYEKL. The CDR3 is made up of 14 amino acids. The V end lost 1 base, the J end lost 8 bases, and 14 bases lay between the germline ends. CDR3 nucleotide sequence: TGCGCCAGCAGCCAAGGAGGGCGGCAGCGAGAAGCTTTCTTT. It specifies CASSQGGRQREAFF.